This record looks at one T cell receptor beta chain sequence and its context. This sample is drawn from a study of technical replicates of blood from several donors. The table came from immunoSEQ multiplex PCR; TCRdb's copy has only in-frame clones and leaves some out. This sample has almost 55,000 clones, with 85% to 95% found just once. The receptor was derived from a human donor in good health. Source material: T cells isolated from PBMCs.

CDR3 region: CASSPTGGRQGWRTQNNSPLHF. The CDR3 DNA follows: TGTGCCAGCTCCCCAACAGGCGGTCGACAGGGTTGGCGTACCCAAAATAATTCACCCCTCCACTTT. The rearrangement links TRBV18 to TRBJ1-6; 7 nucleotides agree with TRBD1. The CDR3 has 22 amino acids. The J segment lost 5 bases and the V segment lost 6 bases, leaving 28 bases of the junction unmatched. Germline loops: CDR1 KGHSH, CDR2 LQKENI.